The entry below describes one TCR beta chain. What this receptor recognizes is not known. There are no base qualities to consult, and no much larger clone falls within one base. This specimen comes from a study of STAT5B mutations in CD4+ large granular lymphocyte leukemia (dated by TCRdb to 2021 to 2024). In the study overall: Among the healthy controls, the CDR3 'QG' motif was associated with a particular HLA allele. Flow cytometry performed on FACSCanto II or FACSVerse showed that the purified fractions had more than 95% purity among lymphocytes. The TCRbeta repertoires of CD4+ T-cell large granular lymphocyte leukemia patients were compared with the TCRbeta repertoires of healthy blood donors. Overall results and qualifications from the work: Data were not HLA-matched; higher clonality in CD4+ versus CD8+ T-LGLL could reflect the relatively small sample size. Main leukemic clonotypes were private to each patient, although under 30% appeared at low frequency in other patients' non-leukemic repertoires. CD4-sorted patient repertoires appeared more clonal than healthy CD4+ repertoires, and this difference persisted after removing the putative leukemic clones. TRBV06-family usage was enriched among the top patient clones (8/27) compared with healthy controls (2/35).

The healthy controls were 37 blood donors, and the buffy coats of these donors were supplied by the Finnish Red Cross blood service. All TCR-sequenced material derived from peripheral blood: patient blood samples and healthy donor buffy coats. Peripheral blood mononuclear cells were isolated by Ficoll-Hypaque gradient centrifugation. Magnetic purification was used to isolate CD4+ cells from the buffy coats of the healthy controls. The Gentra Puregene Cell and Tissue kit was used for genomic DNA extraction, and quantification was performed on a Qubit 2.0 fluorometer. The CDR3 holds 14 amino acids from the cysteine to the phenylalanine. Of all the DNA, just the CDR3 is kept, 42 bases in frame from base 1. V has 8 bases trimmed and J has 1 base trimmed; junction bases matching no gene number 3. From a lookup of the germline V gene (reference sequence), CDR1 and CDR2 are MNHNY and SVGAGI. TCRbeta rearrangements were sequenced from genomic DNA using the immunoSEQ assay at survey resolution. The published analysis was carried out like this. In the TCR sequencing data, the lowest productive clonotype frequency that could be detected was 2.59 x 10-5. Analyses included only productive TCRbeta rearrangements, meaning complete and in-frame sequences. Clonality for each sample was calculated as Simpson clonality in the immunoSEQ Analyzer version 3.0. Clones were binned by frequency as very rare, small, medium, large (1-20%) or hyperexpanded (>20%). Generation probabilities were estimated with OLGA 1.2.3, V-gene circos plots were made with VDJtools, specificities were looked up in VDJdb, and CDR3 motifs were identified with GLIPH. Imported from immuneACCESS, the table was reduced by TCRdb to in-frame sequences with V and J called. These copies leave out some clones; in studies compared against another copy, an unresolved V gene accounts for under half, and the cause of the remainder is not known. V, J and clone size are those of that table, while D and trimming were read from the DNA. The sample table contains tens of thousands of clones; only one count was recorded for 65% to 90% of them. The top ten hold approximately 1.3% of the sample.

This TCR was sampled from a human donor in good health. Sequencing input: CD4+ T cells from blood buffy coats. The chain is made from TRBV6-6 and TRBJ2-4; TRBD1 lines up with 9 middle nucleotides. The DNA sequence follows: TGTGCCAGCTTTACAGGGGGCGCCAAAAACATTCAGTACTTC. Its protein product is CASFTGGAKNIQYF.